This T cell receptor beta chain originates from a study of a mutant IDH1 vaccine in newly diagnosed glioma. Study information: The therapy given earlier, which was standard therapy, consisted of radiotherapy, temozolomide, or both, and most of the patients received both.

Study-wide points: There were vaccine-induced immune responses in just over 90% of the patients.

Time point: week 23, last vaccination. Every vaccination contained 300 ug of the mutant IDH1 20-mer peptide and was paired with topical imiquimod. New WHO grade 3 or 4 astrocytomas that were IDH1-mutant and ATRX-lost had been found in donors. TCRdb's table, derived via immunoSEQ multiplex PCR, lists solely in-frame clones and lacks some. The repertoire holds roughly 74,000 clones, approximately 85% seen once, with over 0.6% in the top ten. Note on this clone: As yet, its antigen is unknown.

This sample comprised PBMCs, obtained from a glioma patient whose treatment included an IDH1 peptide vaccine. The origin of this receptor is a woman between 45 and 60 years old with glioma.

The CDR3 reads CASSPPGAGGGTGELFF. Written as DNA, the CDR3 is TGTGCCAGCTCACCACCGGGCGCGGGTGGTGGCACCGGGGAGCTGTTTTTT. The chain employs TRBV18 and TRBJ2-2; D is possibly TRBD2 (5 bases). The germline V gene encodes CDR1 KGHSH and CDR2 LQKENI. This CDR3 has 17 amino acids. Trimming removed 0 bases at V and 4 bases at J, with 15 bases between. Together with reference TRBV18 and TRBJ2-2, the CDR3 gives the full variable domain: NAGVMQNPRHLVRRRGQEARLRCSPMKGHSHVYWYRQLPEEGLKFMVYLQKENIIDESGMPKERFSAEFPKEGPSILRIQQVVRGDSAAYFCASSPPGAGGGTGELFFGEGSRLTVL.